This T cell receptor beta chain was obtained from a study of shared T cell receptors in the human thymus. Only in-frame clones appear in the TCRdb table, and some are missing; sequencing was by immunoSEQ multiplex PCR. The sample has fewer than 700,000 clones; approximately 87% are singletons. This sample also appeared in a second study, on human thymus T cells. From that report: Finnish infants who were healthy and having corrective surgery for congenital heart defects made up the donors. From resections taken during corrective heart surgery, the thymus tissue was obtained. Thymic and blood repertoires seemed to show skewed V and J gene use. Unrelated individuals were reported by related research to share highly overlapping thymic repertoires.

This sequence originates from a boy younger than two with a congenital heart defect. Source material: thymocytes.

CDR3 amino acids: CASSPPGSDRKFSGDGYTF. In nucleotides, the CDR3 is TGCGCCAGCAGTCCCCCTGGGTCGGACAGGAAATTTAGTGGGGACGGCTACACCTTC. The chain carries TRBV23-1 and TRBJ1-2; 7 positions agree with TRBD1. TRBV23-1 is an ORF; its function is uncertain. CDR3 length equals 19 residues. V was pared by 4 bases and J by 8 bases, with 25 bases of the junction left unmatched.